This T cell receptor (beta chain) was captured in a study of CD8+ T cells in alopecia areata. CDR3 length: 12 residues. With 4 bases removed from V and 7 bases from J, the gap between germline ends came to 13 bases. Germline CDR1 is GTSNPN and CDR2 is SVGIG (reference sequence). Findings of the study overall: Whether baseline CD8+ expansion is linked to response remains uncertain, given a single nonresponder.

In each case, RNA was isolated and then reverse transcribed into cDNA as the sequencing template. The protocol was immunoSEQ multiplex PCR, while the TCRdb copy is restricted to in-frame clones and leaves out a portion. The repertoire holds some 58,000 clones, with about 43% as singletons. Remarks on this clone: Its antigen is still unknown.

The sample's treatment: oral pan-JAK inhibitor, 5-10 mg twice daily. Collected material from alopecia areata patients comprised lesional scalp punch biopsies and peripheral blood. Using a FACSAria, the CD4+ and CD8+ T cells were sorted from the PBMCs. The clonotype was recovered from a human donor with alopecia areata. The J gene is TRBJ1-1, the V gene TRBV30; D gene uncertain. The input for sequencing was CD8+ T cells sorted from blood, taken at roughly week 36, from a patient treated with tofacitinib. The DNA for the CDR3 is TGTGCCTGGAACCAAAGGGAGGGTGAAGCTTTCTTT. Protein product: CAWNQREGEAFF.